The present T cell receptor beta chain was sequenced within a study of blood T cells in healthy people across ages. This clonotype was found once. Antigen specificity is unknown. The CDR3 runs 15 residues. V was pared by 1 base and J by 3 bases, with 7 bases of the junction left unmatched. Per germline, CDR1 SGHKS and CDR2 YYEKEE (reference sequence). With a J-beta primer mix and a sample-barcoded 5' primer, a second PCR ran roughly 6 to 12 cycles. Each sample provided no less than 3 million CDR3-containing paired-end reads. TCRdb itself ran the 5' RACE reads through MiXCR, one entry per CDR3 protein. Here the sample spans 850,000 to 950,000 distinct CDR3 sequences, about 28% being singletons. Findings of the study overall: Percentage of naive T cells showed a strong correlation with TCR beta diversity.

The sequenced material came from blood. This chain links TRBV5-5 with TRBJ2-7; 7 bases match TRBD1. This TCR came from a woman older than 75 in good health. The CDR3 nucleotides are TGTGCCAGCAGCTTGTTAGGACAGGCTCTCTACGAGCAGTACTTC. Protein: CASSLLGQALYEQYF.